There are a few counts of the clone carrying this T cell receptor (beta chain). Its antigen is currently unknown. PCR amplification relied on 60 Vbeta primers (plus 13 Jbeta primers). The protocol was immunoSEQ multiplex PCR, while the TCRdb copy is restricted to in-frame clones and leaves out a portion. The repertoire has more than 110,000 clones, 73% of them found once; the top ten carry approximately 15%. The sample belongs to a study of cytomegalovirus exposure and HLA in healthy donors. Study results and limitations: Presence/absence analyses assumed roughly uniform sequencing depth across donors. Most TCR sequences were uncommon, yet certain public TCRs appeared in many donors.

The CDR3 sequence is 15 residues long. Germline CDR1 MRHNA, CDR2 SNTAGT. V shed 6 bases and J 0 bases; nucleotides not matched to a gene: 2. Material for sequencing was PBMCs. The chain uses TRBV6-4 and TRBJ2-3; 11 nucleotides line up with TRBD2. The receptor was isolated from a human donor in good health. The CDR3 region has the DNA TGTGCCAGCAGAGGACTAGCGGGCAGCACAGATACGCAGTATTTT. Its translation: CASRGLAGSTDTQYF.